The 9 T cell receptor beta chains presented below share a single source sample, sequenced in a study of beta chain features in type 1 diabetes. Of the isolated RNA, all was reverse transcribed, and so the sequenced material was expressed TCRB transcripts. The repertoire was sequenced with immunoSEQ multiplex PCR; TCRdb's copy has only in-frame clones and lacks some. This table has hundreds of thousands of clones, about 12% appearing once. The specimen sequenced was naive CD4+ T cells from blood. These receptors originate from a man younger than 35 in good health.

The chain carries TRBV11-2 and TRBJ2-7; 8 bases align to TRBD1. Germline-derived CDR1 and CDR2 are SGHAT and FQNNGV. Germline trimming cut 7 bases from V and 6 bases from J; bases unmatched to any gene: 11. This CDR3 comprises 14 residues. The CDR3 protein is CASKERDRPAEQYF. As DNA, the CDR3 is TGTGCCAGCAAGGAACGGGACAGGCCCGCCGAGCAGTACTTC. The full variable domain, its missing parts supplied by reference TRBV11-2 and TRBJ2-7, is EAGVAQSPRYKIIEKRQSVAFWCNPISGHATLYWYQQILGQGPKLLIQFQNNGVVDDSQLPKDRFSAERLKGVDSTLKIQPAKLEDSAVYLCASKERDRPAEQYFGPGTRLTVT.

In this sample, this clone turned up a few times. The genes are TRBV5-4 and TRBJ2-7, with D uncertain. The CDR3 spans 14 residues. Germline V gene data show CDR1 as SGHNT and CDR2 as YYREEE (reference sequence). Trimming removed 0 bases at V and 5 bases at J, with 12 bases between. The CDR3 is CASSLDLPRNEQYF. CDR3 in DNA: TGTGCCAGCAGCTTGGATCTTCCTAGGAACGAGCAGTACTTC.

This chain uses TRBV28 with TRBJ1-3; D possibly corresponds to TRBD1 (5 bases). The CDR3 sequence is 14 residues long. CDR1 is MDHEN, CDR2 SYDVKM, per germline. Between the trimmed V and J ends, which lost 0 bases and 4 bases, there was a span of 7 bases. The CDR3 DNA follows: TGTGCCAGCAGTTTATGGACAGAAGGAAACACCATATATTTT. This sequence encodes CASSLWTEGNTIYF.

This clone has just a few counts. This sequence joins TRBV7-9 and TRBJ2-1; no definite D call. Trimming stripped 0 bases from V and 4 bases from J, with 7 bases between. This CDR3 is 14 amino acids long. In germline, CDR1 is SEHNR, CDR2 FQNEAQ (reference sequence). The DNA for the CDR3 is TGTGCCAGCAGCTTAGCTACTCCTTACAATGAGCAGTTCTTC. Residues: CASSLATPYNEQFF. Based on the CDR3 plus reference TRBV7-9 and TRBJ2-1, the full variable domain is DTGVSQNPRHKITKRGQNVTFRCDPISEHNRLYWYRQTLGQGPEFLTYFQNEAQLEKSRLLSDRFSAERPKGSFSTLEIQRTEQGDSAMYLCASSLATPYNEQFFGPGTRLTVL.

V is TRBV4-2 and J is TRBJ1-1; TRBD1 matches at 9 bases. The length of the CDR3 is 12 residues. The trim removed 4 bases at V and 11 bases at J, leaving 5 bases unmatched. Germline values: CDR1 LGHNA, CDR2 YNFKEQ. The CDR3 region has the DNA TGTGCCAGCAGCCGAACAGGGGGCTGGGCTTTCTTT. Protein sequence: CASSRTGGWAFF.

There are a few counts of this clone. The chain uses TRBV29-1 and TRBJ2-7, with a weak D call TRBD1 (6 bases). Germline CDR1 reads SQVTM; CDR2 reads ANQGSEA. The ends were cut back, 7 bases at V and 0 bases at J, with 10 bases in the middle. The CDR3 runs to 12 residues. The DNA for the CDR3 is TGCAGCGCCACAGGGAGCTCCTACGAGCAGTACTTC. Its protein is CSATGSSYEQYF.

The sample holds a few counts of this clone. This chain connects TRBV27 to TRBJ2-2; 7 bases map to TRBD1. This CDR3 is built from 15 residues. CDR1 and CDR2 (germline): MNHEY, SMNVEV (reference sequence). V gave up 6 bases and J gave up 5 bases; unmatched junction bases: 9. The CDR3 bases are TGTGCCAGCAGGAGACGACAGGGTGAGACCGGGGAGCTGTTTTTT. It specifies CASRRRQGETGELFF.

This clone occurred a few times. The rearrangement uses TRBV5-4 and TRBJ1-6; D uncertain. V lost 5 bases to trimming and J lost 5 bases, with 8 bases between them. Germline loops: CDR1 SGHNT, CDR2 YYREEE (reference sequence). The CDR3 length is 13 residues. CDR3 sequence: CASREVNNSPLHF. For the CDR3, the DNA is TGTGCCAGCAGGGAGGTAAATAATTCACCCCTCCACTTT.

The chain employs TRBV7-9 and TRBJ2-7; 9 bases fit TRBD2. J was trimmed by 2 bases and V by 7 bases; bases with no gene match: 6. Germline CDR1 and CDR2: SEHNR and FQNEAQ (reference sequence). CDR3 length: 14 residues. The CDR3 loop reads CASNAGGPAYEQYF. The CDR3 DNA sequence: TGTGCCAGCAACGCGGGAGGGCCGGCCTACGAGCAGTACTTC.